Given below is one TCR beta chain in context. The specificity of this receptor is unknown. Per-nucleotide qualities are absent, and no much larger clonotype sits a single base away. The record originates from a study of blood T cell dynamics during melanoma immunotherapy (dated by TCRdb to 2018 to 2021). Regarding the research as a whole: Patients had metastatic melanoma and received first-line pembrolizumab or nivolumab plus ipilimumab as standard of care in the United Kingdom. To find early correlates of response, peripheral T cell receptor repertoires were profiled in metastatic melanoma patients before and after one cycle of checkpoint inhibitor therapy. Consecutive patients formed a training cohort, and a further independent group of patients from the same centre was pooled into an external validation set.

CDR1 GTSNPN and CDR2 SVGIG were looked up in the germline V gene (reference sequence). V loses 1 base of germline sequence and J loses 1 base, and the interval between the two ends is 11 bases. Its CDR3 holds 16 amino acids, cysteine through phenylalanine. Solely the CDR3 DNA is kept, with 48 bases framed from the first base. Per the publication, the time point label means: week 3, after first cycle of checkpoint inhibitor. Blood samples were taken before treatment (T0) and at week 3 (W3), following the first cycle of checkpoint blockade. Except for a couple of patients with rapid clinical progression, response was assessed 12 weeks after the first infusion by RECIST 1.1; disease control meant complete response, partial response or stable disease. Any patient who had received prior systemic cancer treatment, was on concomitant immunosuppressant therapy or had synchronous other active malignancies was excluded. Bulk PBMC and plasma cell-free DNA were both sequenced for TCR beta so that circulating cells and T cell turnover could be tracked. PBMC were isolated from blood with Lymphoprep and SepMate tubes, followed by red cell lysis. DNA from PBMC and sorted T cell subsets was extracted with QIAamp DNA Blood Mini kits.

A fixed 350 ng of DNA was loaded for every bulk PBMC sample. Following the manufacturer instructions, the immunoSEQ TCRb Assay kit was used to amplify TCR beta CDR3 sequences from genomic DNA. The KAPA Library Quantification Kit for Illumina platforms was used to quantify pooled libraries by qPCR. Pooled libraries were sequenced on an Illumina NextSeq 500, clustered at roughly 0.55-1.2 pM. Concerning the study's data processing: TCR data were analyzed using immunoSEQ ANALYZER and the R LymphoSeq package. A rearrangement efficiency score was calculated as productive divided by the sum of productive and non-productive CDR3 sequences. Clonality was measured with the Gini coefficient and diversity with the Renyi index at alpha=1, compared pairwise between timepoints within each patient. Clonal relatedness used an edit distance of 3, and repertoire similarity used the Bhattacharyya coefficient, both computed in LymphoSeq. Linear discriminant analysis on week-3 changes in clonality and diversity was built with the R MASS and caret packages to classify response. Held by TCRdb, this immuneACCESS table contains in-frame sequences only and omits some clones. Under half of the omission traces to an unresolved V gene where checked; the cause of the rest is unknown. That table is the source of V, J and clone size, and D and trimming were worked out from the DNA. The sample records about 8,000 clones, 70% to 90% of which are singletons. Around 4.9% of the sample is taken by the ten largest.

Points the paper makes about the study in general: The study was unable to establish whether the T cell clones driving the repertoire changes were melanoma-specific or instead reflected general immune activation. The relatively small sample size was recognized as a factor that could limit how well the results generalize. Patients who later achieved disease control showed a bifurcated PBMC repertoire reorganization at W3, with increased clonality or increased diversity, unlike progressors.

The starting material was blood, obtained from a patient treated with checkpoint blockade. The source is a human donor with melanoma. Recombination connected TRBV30 to TRBJ2-6; TRBD1 is perhaps the D gene, given 5 matching bases. The DNA sequence is TGTGCCTGGAGTGGAGCAGGGATATCTGGGGCCAACGTCCTGACTTTC. Its amino acids are CAWSGAGISGANVLTF.